This T cell receptor (beta chain) derives from a study of blood T cell repertoires in COVID-19. Turning to the study itself: The United States, Italy and Spain provided the acute and convalescent COVID-19 samples. In each case, the material was cDNA or gDNA derived from T cells, B-cell-depleted T cells, or PBMCs.

The CDR3 consists of 17 residues. Trimming removed 8 bases from V and 0 bases from J; junction bases left unmatched: 14. Germline V CDR1 and CDR2: SNHLY, FYNNEI. Authors' data handling: Quantification of nucleated cells was approximated via reference gene primer amplification. Here immunoSEQ multiplex PCR was the method, and the copy in TCRdb shows in-frame clones only, minus some. The V and J calls and clone size are taken from that table; D and trimming were inferred from the DNA. The sample lists 250,000 to 300,000 clones, roughly 79% occurring once. J is TRBJ1-1 and V is TRBV2, with TRBD1 matching 8 bases. The sequence was obtained from an older woman with active or convalescent COVID-19. The source material was peripheral blood. CDR3 sequence reads: CASSDRGSLGLNTEAFF. CDR3 DNA sequence: TGTGCCAGCTCTGACAGGGGATCCTTGGGTTTGAACACTGAAGCTTTCTTT.